This TCR beta chain appears in the sequencing data of a study of blood T cell repertoires in COVID-19. In this sample, this clone turned up once. Profiling relied on immunoSEQ multiplex PCR, and the TCRdb table lists in-frame clones only, not all of them. The data show about 100,000 clones, approximately 88% seen once. V shed 4 bases and J 4 bases; nucleotides not matched to a gene: 3. The CDR3 consists of 15 residues. Germline CDR1 SGHRS, CDR2 YFSETQ. J is TRBJ2-1 and V is TRBV5-1; 12 bases map to TRBD2. The material sequenced was peripheral blood. This TCR came from a woman aged 55-69 years with acute or convalescent COVID-19. The CDR3 coding sequence is TGCGCCAGCAGCACCGGACTAGCGGGGTACAATGAGCAGTTCTTC. It specifies CASSTGLAGYNEQFF.